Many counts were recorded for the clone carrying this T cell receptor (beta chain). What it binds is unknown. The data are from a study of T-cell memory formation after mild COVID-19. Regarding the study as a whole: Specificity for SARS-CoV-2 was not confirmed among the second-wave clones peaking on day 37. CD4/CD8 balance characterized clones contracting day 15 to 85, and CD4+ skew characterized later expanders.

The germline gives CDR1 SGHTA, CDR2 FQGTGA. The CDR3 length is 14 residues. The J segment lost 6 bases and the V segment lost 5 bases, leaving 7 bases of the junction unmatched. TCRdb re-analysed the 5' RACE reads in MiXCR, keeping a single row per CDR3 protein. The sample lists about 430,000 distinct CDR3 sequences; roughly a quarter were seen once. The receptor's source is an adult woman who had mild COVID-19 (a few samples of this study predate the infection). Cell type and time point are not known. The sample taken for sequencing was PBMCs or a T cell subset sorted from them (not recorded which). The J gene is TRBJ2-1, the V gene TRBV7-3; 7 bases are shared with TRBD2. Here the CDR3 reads CASSPQTSSNEQFF. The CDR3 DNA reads TGTGCCAGCAGCCCCCAGACTAGCTCCAATGAGCAGTTCTTC.